These 5 T cell receptor beta chains originate from one sample sequenced in a study of human T cells and chemical hapten exposure. Time point specified: patch test 1, 2 weeks after DPC sensitization. Treatment meaning: therapeutic diphenylcyclopropenone sensitization with weekly scalp DPC. TCRdb used MiXCR to reprocess the RACE reads, holding one entry per CDR3 protein. This sample has about 99,000 distinct CDR3 sequences; around 12% occur once, and the top ten carry 2% to 2.5%. The source material was whole blood, sampled in connection with sensitization to the hapten diphenylcyclopropenone (DPC). The receptors were gathered from a middle-aged woman with alopecia areata. Some clones in this sample may be carry-over from other donors' samples.

In this sample, this clonotype turned up a few times. The chain joins TRBV11-2 to TRBJ2-1, with 11 bases that match TRBD2. This CDR3 region has 16 residues. J gave up 10 bases and V 1 base, and 9 bases lay outside the gene matches. The germline V gene encodes CDR1 SGHAT and CDR2 FQNNGV. The CDR3 DNA follows: TGTGCCAGCAGCTTAGGCGCTAGCGGGAGGTTACCCGAGCAGTTCTTC. This codes for CASSLGASGRLPEQFF.

This chain uses TRBV7-6 with TRBJ2-7; TRBD2 aligns across 13 bases. There are 16 residues in the CDR3. Germline lookup yields CDR1 SGHVS and CDR2 FNYEAQ. The V segment lost 5 bases and the J segment 2 bases; nucleotides outside the gene matches: 6. The CDR3 spells CASSPAGTSGTYEQYF. CDR3 coding DNA: TGTGCCAGCAGCCCAGCCGGGACTAGCGGGACCTACGAGCAGTACTTC. Using reference TRBV7-6 and TRBJ2-7 for the parts outside the CDR3, the full variable domain is GAGVSQSPRYKVTKRGQDVALRCDPISGHVSLYWYRQALGQGPEFLTYFNYEAQQDKSGLPNDRFSAERPEGSISTLTIQRTEQRDSAMYRCASSPAGTSGTYEQYFGPGTRLTVT.

This clonotype was counted between two and nine times. The V call is TRBV20-1, the J call TRBJ2-1, with 12 bases aligning to TRBD2. The CDR3 spans 15 residues. The germline V gene encodes CDR1 DFQATT and CDR2 SNEGSKA (reference sequence). V lost 1 base and J lost 7; bases outside the gene matches: 5. The CDR3 reads CSARGLAGAVNEQFF. CDR3 bases: TGCAGTGCTAGAGGACTAGCGGGAGCGGTTAATGAGCAGTTCTTC.

The genes are TRBV6-5 and TRBJ2-1; possible D gene TRBD2, 6 bases. The CDR3 runs to 12 residues. V was pared by 2 bases and J by 10 bases, with 9 bases between. Germline loops: CDR1 MNHEY, CDR2 SVGAGI. The chain's CDR3 is CASSYGGEEQFF. CDR3 in DNA: TGTGCCAGCAGTTACGGAGGGGAAGAGCAGTTCTTC.

This clonotype was seen only a few times. The chain employs TRBV18 and TRBJ2-7, with 7 bases aligning to TRBD1. This CDR3 has 14 residues. Unmatched junction bases numbered 5, after V lost 3 bases and J lost 3 bases. The germline CDR1 and CDR2 sequences are KGHSH and LQKENI. This chain's CDR3 is CASSPAGTDYEQYF. For the CDR3, the DNA is TGTGCCAGCTCACCGGCCGGGACAGACTACGAGCAGTACTTC. The whole variable domain, remainder taken from reference TRBV18 and TRBJ2-7, is NAGVMQNPRHLVRRRGQEARLRCSPMKGHSHVYWYRQLPEEGLKFMVYLQKENIIDESGMPKERFSAEFPKEGPSILRIQQVVRGDSAAYFCASSPAGTDYEQYFGPGTRLTVT.